This T cell receptor (beta chain) comes out of a study of shared T cell receptors in the human thymus. The V and J ends lost 4 bases and 0 bases, in that order; junction bases with no gene match: 5. The CDR3 contains 15 residues. Germline CDR1 reads SQVTM; CDR2 reads ANQGSEA. Sequencing was performed with immunoSEQ multiplex PCR; in TCRdb, only in-frame clones are kept and a portion is missing. The sample shows some 640,000 clones, about 89% of them seen only once. The sample was also linked to a second study, of human thymus T cells. This second study notes: Repertoires sampled from thymus and blood appeared biased in V and J gene usage.

The sample was thymocytes. The gene calls are TRBV29-1 and TRBJ2-3; TRBD2 matches 9 bases. This receptor was identified in a boy younger than two with a congenital heart defect. This CDR3 is CSVGLAGISTDTQYF. Written as DNA, the CDR3 is TGCAGCGTTGGGCTAGCGGGGATTAGCACAGATACGCAGTATTTT.